This entry lists 17 T cell receptor beta chains sequenced from one sample in a study of blood T cell repertoires in COVID-19. Assay: immunoSEQ multiplex PCR; the TCRdb copy retains only in-frame clones and omits some. The sample holds around 220,000 clones, around 87% seen once. Sequencing was performed on peripheral blood. The source of these receptors is a woman between 45 and 65 years old with COVID-19, enrolled during active disease.

A few counts support this clone. The chain carries TRBV27 and TRBJ2-5, with 7 bases lining up with TRBD1. V shed 5 bases and J 3 bases; nucleotides not matched to a gene: 3. CDR1 is MNHEY, CDR2 SMNVEV, per germline (reference sequence). This CDR3 comprises 13 residues. This CDR3 reads CASSLGQEETQYF. Here the CDR3 DNA reads TGTGCCAGCAGTCTCGGACAGGAAGAGACCCAGTACTTC.

This clone appeared a single time. This sequence joins TRBV28 and TRBJ2-2, with D possibly TRBD1 on 5 matching bases. This CDR3 spans 15 amino acids. Trimming stripped 2 bases from V and 6 bases from J, with 13 bases between. Germline V gene sequence: CDR1 MDHEN, CDR2 SYDVKM. The CDR3 loop reads CASSLGRVVAGELFF. DNA for the CDR3: TGTGCCAGCAGTTTAGGCAGGGTGGTCGCCGGGGAGCTGTTTTTT. Based on the CDR3 plus reference TRBV28 and TRBJ2-2, the full variable domain is DVKVTQSSRYLVKRTGEKVFLECVQDMDHENMFWYRQDPGLGLRLIYFSYDVKMKEKGDIPEGYSVSREKKERFSLILESASTNQTSMYLCASSLGRVVAGELFFGEGSRLTVL.

The V gene is TRBV4-3, the J gene TRBJ2-1, with 10 bases that match TRBD2. J lost 7 bases, V lost 0 bases, and 6 bases had no gene match. The CDR3 extends over 16 amino acids. Germline V gives CDR1 LGHNA, CDR2 YSLEER. The CDR3 DNA reads TGCGCCAGCAGCCAAGACAGCGGGGGGGCCGGGAATGAGCAGTTCTTC. Translation: CASSQDSGGAGNEQFF.

The chain joins TRBV9 to TRBJ2-3, with D tentatively TRBD2 (6 bases). Per germline, CDR1 SGDLS and CDR2 YYNGEE. CDR3 length: 16 residues. Trimming stripped 4 bases from V and 0 bases from J, with 15 bases between. DNA of the CDR3: TGTGCCAGCAGCTTCACCGGGACTGGAAGCACAGATACGCAGTATTTT. It yields the protein CASSFTGTGSTDTQYF.

The chain joins TRBV27 to TRBJ1-1; no firm D call. CDR3 length equals 15 residues. From germline, CDR1 is MNHEY and CDR2 SMNVEV (reference sequence). Trimming removed 1 base at V and 2 bases at J, with 11 bases between. The CDR3 is CASSLYPVQNTEAFF. DNA for the CDR3: TGTGCCAGCAGTTTATACCCAGTACAAAACACTGAAGCTTTCTTT.

This clone turned up a few times. The chain has TRBV5-4 and TRBJ1-4; maybe TRBD1 (5 bases). V was cut by 4 bases and J by 0 bases, with 19 bases left in between. The CDR3 spans 18 residues. Germline values: CDR1 SGHNT, CDR2 YYREEE (reference sequence). In DNA form, the CDR3 reads TGTGCCAGCAGCGACAGACGGGGGGTCCCCCCAACTAATGAAAAACTGTTTTTT. Translating gives CASSDRRGVPPTNEKLFF. Full variable domain (outside the CDR3, taken from reference TRBV5-4 and TRBJ1-4): ETGVTQSPTHLIKTRGQQVTLRCSSQSGHNTVSWYQQALGQGPQFIFQYYREEENGRGNFPPRFSGLQFPNYSSELNVNALELDDSALYLCASSDRRGVPPTNEKLFFGSGTQLSVL.

This chain connects TRBV7-8 to TRBJ2-7; 12 bases are a match to TRBD2. Trimming took 5 bases from V and 4 from J; bases not matched to a gene: 24. The CDR3 loop spans 21 amino acids. Germline assignment: CDR1 SGHVS and CDR2 FQNEAQ. The CDR3 loop is CASSTDPTATATSGGLYEQYV. The CDR3 bases are TGTGCCAGCAGCACGGACCCGACGGCTACCGCGACTAGCGGGGGATTGTACGAGCAGTACGTC.

V and J are TRBV23-1 and TRBJ2-7; maybe TRBD1 (5 bases). TRBV23-1 is known as an ORF, though its function is uncertain. Trimming removed 8 bases from V and 2 bases from J, with 19 bases in between. This CDR3 spans 15 amino acids. In DNA form, the CDR3 reads TGCGCCAGCGGAAGACAGTCTCTAACGCCCTACGAGCAGTACTTC. It codes for CASGRQSLTPYEQYF.

The chain employs TRBV5-1 and TRBJ1-2, with a tentative D call TRBD1 (5 bases). V was clipped by 0 bases and J by 2 bases, with 11 bases between them. The germline gives CDR1 SGHRS, CDR2 YFSETQ. This CDR3 region has 15 residues. Written as DNA, the CDR3 is TGCGCCAGCAGCTTGGGGGGACTACAGAACTATGGCTACACCTTC. Translation gives CASSLGGLQNYGYTF.

This sequence joins TRBV9 and TRBJ1-6; 7 bases line up with TRBD1. J lost 6 bases, V lost 0 bases, and 0 bases had no gene match. Germline V CDR1 and CDR2: SGDLS, YYNGEE. CDR3 length equals 14 residues. The CDR3 reads CASSVDRGNSPLHF. The CDR3 DNA reads as TGTGCCAGCAGCGTAGACAGGGGTAATTCACCCCTCCACTTT. Full variable domain (remainder filled in from reference TRBV9 and TRBJ1-6): DSGVTQTPKHLITATGQRVTLRCSPRSGDLSVYWYQQSLDQGLQFLIQYYNGEERAKGNILERFSAQQFPDLHSELNLSSLELGDSALYFCASSVDRGNSPLHFGNGTRLTVT.

The chain employs TRBV6-5 and TRBJ2-1; TRBD2 matches 12 bases. Germline V CDR1 and CDR2: MNHEY, SVGAGI. This CDR3 has 15 amino acids. Trimming removed 6 bases from V and 2 bases from J; junction bases left unmatched: 2. Written as DNA, the CDR3 is TGTGCCAGCAGCCTAGCGGGGGGGGCCTACAATGAGCAGTTCTTC. Translation: CASSLAGGAYNEQFF.

The J gene is TRBJ2-2, the V gene TRBV19; 7 bases map to TRBD1. V gave up 6 bases and J gave up 4 bases; unmatched junction bases: 8. The germline V gene encodes CDR1 LNHDA and CDR2 SQIVND (reference sequence). This CDR3 comprises 15 residues. The CDR3 coding sequence is TGTGCCAGTAGACTAGGGGGCTCGGGCACCGGGGAGCTGTTTTTT. Its protein is CASRLGGSGTGELFF.

The rearrangement uses TRBV27 and TRBJ2-7, with a weak D call TRBD1 (6 bases). The CDR3 runs to 13 residues. The germline CDR1 and CDR2 sequences are MNHEY and SMNVEV (reference sequence). V lost 8 bases and J lost 3, with 14 bases in between. CDR3 sequence: CASRQGTHYEQYF. The CDR3 coding sequence is TGTGCCAGCCGACAAGGGACACACTACGAGCAGTACTTC.

The rearrangement uses TRBV6-5 and TRBJ1-5; TRBD1 matches 9 bases. V lost 6 bases, J lost 2 bases, and 5 bases stayed unmatched. The CDR3 is made up of 15 amino acids. Germline CDR1 reads MNHEY; CDR2 reads SVGAGI. The CDR3 nucleotides read TGTGCCAGCAGGGCGGACAGGGGTGGCAATCAGCCCCAGCATTTT. This encodes CASRADRGGNQPQHF.

The table lists this clone with a count of one. The chain is built from TRBV24-1 and TRBJ2-3, with 7 bases matching TRBD2. J was trimmed by 0 bases and V by 5 bases; bases with no gene match: 7. The CDR3 spans 16 residues. Germline lookup yields CDR1 KGHDR and CDR2 SFDVKD. In DNA form, the CDR3 reads TGTGCCACCAGTGGGGGAGGGGCCTCTAGCACAGATACGCAGTATTTT. Protein sequence: CATSGGGASSTDTQYF.

This chain connects TRBV2 to TRBJ1-2; 8 nucleotides align to TRBD1. Germline V CDR1 and CDR2: SNHLY, FYNNEI. This CDR3 region has 12 residues. The ends lost 6 bases at V and 4 bases at J; junction bases unmatched: 1. CDR3: CASRDRAYGYTF. The CDR3 DNA sequence: TGTGCCAGCAGGGACAGGGCCTATGGCTACACCTTC.

The gene calls are TRBV7-2 and TRBJ2-2; 8 bases are a match to TRBD2. Germline lookup yields CDR1 SGHTA and CDR2 FQGNSA. With 5 bases clipped from V and 6 bases from J, the junction kept 8 bases outside the gene matches. The CDR3 is made up of 15 amino acids. For the CDR3, the DNA is TGTGCCAGCAGCCGCAGGACTAGCACCCCCGGGGAGCTGTTTTTT. It encodes CASSRRTSTPGELFF. Together with reference TRBV7-2 and TRBJ2-2, the CDR3 gives the full variable domain: GAGVSQSPSNKVTEKGKDVELRCDPISGHTALYWYRQSLGQGLEFLIYFQGNSAPDKSGLPSDRFSAERTGGSVSTLTIQRTQQEDSAVYLCASSRRTSTPGELFFGEGSRLTVL.